The sequence of this T cell receptor (beta chain) was determined in a study of identical twins. The study's findings and limits: Sequences that were beta out-of-frame showed weaker excess twin sharing. Clonotypes of the beta chain that were abundant in cord blood carried fewer insertions (memory repertoires showed none).

Healthy Caucasians made up all donors. This clonotype was found many times. Antigen unknown. With template switching, a universal primer site was added, and the cDNA carried unique molecular identifiers. A single record per CDR3 protein comes from TCRdb applying MiXCR to the 5' RACE reads. The data hold a few hundred thousand distinct CDR3 sequences, with about a fifth observed a single time. V trimming: 6 bases; J trimming: 3 bases; junction bases outside the gene matches: 13. The CDR3 runs 16 residues. Looked up from germline, CDR1 is SGHRS and CDR2 is YFSETQ. The J gene is TRBJ2-3, the V gene TRBV5-1; 7 bases map to TRBD1. The clonotype was recovered from a man in his fifties in good health. Sequenced material: naive T cells sorted from blood. The CDR3 reads CASNNWPGQITDTQYF. The CDR3 DNA reads as TGCGCCAGCAATAACTGGCCGGGACAGATTACAGATACGCAGTATTTT.